A single sample is the source of the 17 T cell receptor beta chains below, sequenced in a study of monozygotic twins with inflammatory bowel disease. TCRdb re-called the 5' RACE reads and shows each CDR3 protein once, DNA omitted. This listing includes under 150,000 distinct CDR3 sequences. Sequenced input: blood. These receptors were taken from a human donor with ulcerative colitis or Crohn's disease, or a healthy co-twin of an affected twin (not recorded which).

The chain couples TRBV7-2 to TRBJ2-3; TCRdb picks TRBD1, but there is no DNA to check that call. The CDR3 is 14 residues long. The germline gives CDR1 SGHTA, CDR2 FQGNSA. CDR3 sequence reads: CASSLRGGGDTQYF.

The chain has TRBV20-1 and TRBJ2-7; TCRdb lists TRBD1, though no DNA is available to test this call. Germline loops: CDR1 DFQATT, CDR2 SNEGSKA (reference sequence). CDR3 length: 15 amino acids. The CDR3 sequence: CSARGRFSPITEQYF.

The chain has TRBV12-3 or TRBV12-4 and TRBJ2-1. This CDR3 has 14 residues. The CDR3 is CASTLTSSYNEQFF.

The chain couples TRBV20-1 to TRBJ1-6; TCRdb returns TRBD1, unconfirmable since there is no DNA. Germline CDR1 reads DFQATT; CDR2 reads SNEGSKA (reference sequence). The CDR3 covers 13 residues. The chain's CDR3 is CSGKTGGHSPLHF.

The gene calls are TRBV3-1 and TRBJ2-7; TCRdb designates TRBD1, a call that cannot be tested without DNA. The CDR3 spans 14 residues. CDR1 is LGHDT and CDR2 is YNNKEL in the germline V gene (reference sequence). This chain's CDR3 is CASSQEGGKAAQYF.

The V call is TRBV11-2, the J call TRBJ2-7; TCRdb proposes TRBD1, but this gene call is untestable without DNA. There are 18 residues in the CDR3. Per germline, CDR1 SGHAT and CDR2 FQNNGV. CDR3 in amino acids: CASSLTGQGRRLSYEQYF.

The chain has TRBV20-1 and TRBJ2-3; the TRBD1 assignment by TCRdb is unverifiable without DNA. The CDR3 has 14 residues. Germline CDR1 is DFQATT and CDR2 is SNEGSKA (reference sequence). CDR3 loop: CSARMGQGTDTQYF.

The rearrangement links TRBV4-3 to TRBJ1-6; the D gene TCRdb calls, TRBD1, cannot be checked with no DNA. Germline CDR1 reads LGHNA; CDR2 reads YSLEER. This CDR3 comprises 14 residues. CDR3 sequence: CASSLTGTNSPLHF.

The chain uses TRBV20-1 and TRBJ1-5; TCRdb's assignment of TRBD1 cannot be checked, as there is no DNA. The length of the CDR3 is 16 residues. Germline V lookup: CDR1 DFQATT, CDR2 SNEGSKA (reference sequence). The CDR3 is CSARDFSGGRNQPQHF.

The chain combines TRBV20-1 with TRBJ1-2. Germline CDR1 and CDR2: DFQATT and SNEGSKA (reference sequence). The CDR3 is made up of 13 amino acids. This CDR3 reads CGARMELRDGYTF.

The CDR3 sequence: CSAVTSGRGYTF. The genes are TRBV20-1 and TRBJ1-2; TCRdb selects TRBD1, and the lack of DNA leaves this call unchecked. The CDR3 consists of 12 residues. Germline V gives CDR1 DFQATT, CDR2 SNEGSKA (reference sequence).

The J gene is TRBJ2-1, the V gene TRBV20-1; TCRdb selects TRBD2, and the lack of DNA leaves this call unchecked. The CDR3 has 14 amino acids. Germline V gene data show CDR1 as DFQATT and CDR2 as SNEGSKA (reference sequence). CDR3 sequence: CSAATSGGAWEQFF.

The rearrangement links TRBV15 to TRBJ1-6. The V gene's germline CDR1 is LNHNV and CDR2 YYDKDF (reference sequence). The CDR3 consists of 16 residues. CDR3 amino acids: CATSRDPGKFNSPLHF. Supplemented by reference TRBV15 and TRBJ1-6, the full variable domain reads DAMVIQNPRYQVTQFGKPVTLSCSQTLNHNVMYWYQQKSSQAPKLLFHYYDKDFNNEADTPDNFQSRRPNTSFCFLDIRSPGLGDTAMYLCATSRDPGKFNSPLHFGNGTRLTVT.

The chain recombines TRBV4-1 with TRBJ2-5; TCRdb indicates TRBD1, and absent DNA this call remains unverified. This CDR3 comprises 14 residues. The germline V gene has CDR1 MGHRA and CDR2 YSYEKL. CDR3 loop: CASSHPDRKETQYF.

This chain joins TRBV2 and TRBJ1-3; TCRdb selects TRBD1, and the lack of DNA leaves this call unchecked. The CDR3 has 16 amino acids. Germline values: CDR1 SNHLY, CDR2 FYNNEI. Here the CDR3 reads CARARPGTGAGNTIYF.

This chain joins TRBV7-9 and TRBJ1-6; as DNA is missing, the TRBD1 call by TCRdb cannot be tested. From germline, CDR1 is SEHNR and CDR2 FQNEAQ (reference sequence). The CDR3 consists of 13 residues. CDR3 residues: CASSTGPSSPLHF.

The chain recombines TRBV30 with TRBJ1-4. Germline loops: CDR1 GTSNPN, CDR2 SVGIG (reference sequence). The CDR3 loop spans 12 amino acids. CDR3 sequence: CAWSVQGSKLFF.